What follows are 19 T cell receptor beta chains derived from one specimen sequenced in a study of blood T cell repertoires in COVID-19. Using immunoSEQ multiplex PCR, the repertoire was profiled, and TCRdb retains in-frame clones only, with some absent. The sample shows about 260,000 clones, around nine tenths of them seen only once. The sequenced sample was PBMCs or T cells enriched from blood (not recorded which). Receptors were obtained from a woman in her 40s who had been exposed to COVID-19.

The chain couples TRBV5-5 to TRBJ2-7; D gene uncertain. V lost 0 bases, J lost 2 bases, and 6 bases lay in between. Per the germline V gene, CDR1 is SGHKS and CDR2 is YYEKEE (reference sequence). CDR3 size: 13 residues. CDR3 sequence: CASSLGPAYEQYF. Here the CDR3 DNA reads TGTGCCAGCAGCTTGGGGCCAGCCTACGAGCAGTACTTC. Full variable domain (missing parts from reference TRBV5-5 and TRBJ2-7): DAGVTQSPTHLIKTRGQQVTLRCSPISGHKSVSWYQQVLGQGPQFIFQYYEKEERGRGNFPDRFSARQFPNYSSELNVNALLLGDSALYLCASSLGPAYEQYFGPGTRLTVT.

Note on this clone: Other DNA sequences in this sample translate to the same CDR3. The V call is TRBV28, the J call TRBJ1-2; 9 bases agree with TRBD1. Germline trimming cut 2 bases from V and 2 bases from J; bases unmatched to any gene: 3. Looked up from germline, CDR1 is MDHEN and CDR2 is SYDVKM. This CDR3 spans 15 amino acids. CDR3 bases: TGTGCCAGCAGTTTAAGTGACAGGGGGAACTATGGCTACACCTTC. Translating it yields CASSLSDRGNYGYTF.

CDR3 in DNA: TGTGCCAGCTCACCAGCTAGGCAGTTAGGACAAGAGACCCAGTACTTC. Translation: CASSPARQLGQETQYF. The chain joins TRBV18 to TRBJ2-5; D is undetermined. V dropped 2 bases and J dropped 2 bases, with 15 bases sitting between them. Germline CDR1 and CDR2: KGHSH and LQKENI. This CDR3 is built from 16 residues. The full variable domain, in which reference TRBV18 and TRBJ2-5 provide the parts outside the CDR3, is NAGVMQNPRHLVRRRGQEARLRCSPMKGHSHVYWYRQLPEEGLKFMVYLQKENIIDESGMPKERFSAEFPKEGPSILRIQQVVRGDSAAYFCASSPARQLGQETQYFGPGTRLLVL.

The J gene is TRBJ2-7, the V gene TRBV4-2; a possible D gene is TRBD2 (6 bases). The germline gives CDR1 LGHNA, CDR2 YNFKEQ. This CDR3 has 16 amino acids. Trimming left V 0 bases short and J 3 bases short, with 15 bases between. CDR3 region: CASSQETRTTYYEQYF. Here the CDR3 DNA reads TGTGCCAGCAGCCAAGAGACAAGGACTACTTACTACGAGCAGTACTTC.

The chain recombines TRBV29-1 with TRBJ2-7; 8 bases are a match to TRBD1. This CDR3 is built from 14 residues. In germline, CDR1 is SQVTM, CDR2 ANQGSEA. The junction had 12 bases not matched to a gene; V was cut back by 8 bases and J by 3 bases. CDR3 amino acids: CSRSGGQAFYEQYF. The DNA for the CDR3 is TGCAGCCGATCCGGGGGACAGGCGTTCTACGAGCAGTACTTC.

This clone has only one observation. The chain carries TRBV27 and TRBJ2-7; 10 nucleotides agree with TRBD2. The CDR3 has 13 residues. Per the germline V gene, CDR1 is MNHEY and CDR2 is SMNVEV (reference sequence). V dropped 6 bases and J dropped 5; count of bases not matched to a gene: 4. In DNA form, the CDR3 reads TGTGCCAGCAGGCGGACTAGCGGCGACGAGCAGTACTTC. This gives the protein CASRRTSGDEQYF.

This chain joins TRBV6-5 and TRBJ2-7; the D is unclear. Germline loops: CDR1 MNHEY, CDR2 SVGAGI. V lost 0 bases and J 6 bases, leaving 18 bases between the germline ends. The CDR3 has 16 residues. CDR3 sequence: CASSYSAPPSTGEQYF. CDR3 nucleotides: TGTGCCAGCAGTTACTCGGCACCCCCTTCTACGGGCGAGCAGTACTTC.

This clone was seen a single time. The chain uses TRBV11-2 and TRBJ1-3; maybe TRBD1 (5 bases). Trimming removed 5 bases at V and 9 bases at J, with 20 bases between. CDR1 and CDR2 (germline): SGHAT, FQNNGV. This CDR3 contains 15 residues. The CDR3 loop is CASSRPGRREGTIYF. The DNA for the CDR3 is TGTGCCAGCAGCCGCCCGGGACGCCGGGAGGGCACCATATATTTT.

This sequence joins TRBV18 and TRBJ1-1, with 9 bases identical to TRBD1. Germline V CDR1 and CDR2: KGHSH, LQKENI. The V and J ends lost 5 bases and 6 bases, in that order; junction bases with no gene match: 4. The CDR3 contains 13 residues. The CDR3, as DNA: TGTGCCAGCTCAACAGGGGGCGCCCCTGAAGCTTTCTTT. Translating gives CASSTGGAPEAFF.

This clone was observed a few times. The CDR3 loop reads CASSLRGDYEQYV. In DNA, the CDR3 is TGTGCCAGCAGCCTACGGGGGGACTACGAGCAGTACGTC. The V and J genes are TRBV7-9 and TRBJ2-7; TRBD2 agrees at 7 bases. The J segment lost 3 bases and the V segment lost 5 bases, leaving 4 bases of the junction unmatched. The germline V gene has CDR1 SEHNR and CDR2 FQNEAQ (reference sequence). The length of the CDR3 is 13 residues.

The gene calls are TRBV2 and TRBJ2-7, with a tentative D call TRBD2 (6 bases). Germline V CDR1 and CDR2: SNHLY, FYNNEI. V lost 1 base and J lost 2, with 21 bases in between. This CDR3 is built from 18 residues. The DNA for the CDR3 is TGTGCCAGCAGTGAAGACCATCCCACCGGGGGTTATACCTACGAGCAGTACTTC. Translated, it gives CASSEDHPTGGYTYEQYF.

The V gene is TRBV18, the J gene TRBJ2-1; TRBD1 agrees at 10 bases. The CDR3 covers 15 residues. V trimming: 7 bases; J trimming: 6 bases; junction bases outside the gene matches: 9. Germline CDR1 reads KGHSH; CDR2 reads LQKENI. In nucleotides, the CDR3 is TGTGCCAGCTGGCCGGGACAGGGGCATCTCAATGAGCAGTTCTTC. As protein: CASWPGQGHLNEQFF.

CDR3 DNA: TGTGCCAGCAGTGAATTTGGGCGGGCCGGCTACACCTTC. It encodes CASSEFGRAGYTF. The gene calls are TRBV25-1 and TRBJ1-2; D unresolved. The CDR3 loop spans 13 amino acids. Trimming removed 1 base at V and 8 bases at J, with 11 bases between. Germline V gene lookup returns CDR1 MGHDK and CDR2 SYGVNS.

The V call is TRBV28, the J call TRBJ2-3; 8 bases fit TRBD2. The CDR3 is 15 residues long. Trimming removed 4 bases from V and 5 bases from J; junction bases left unmatched: 8. CDR1 and CDR2 from the germline V gene are MDHEN and SYDVKM. CDR3 in DNA: TGTGCCAGCAGTTCCCGCGGGAGGATGATAGATACGCAGTATTTT. The encoded protein is CASSSRGRMIDTQYF.

The CDR3 sequence is CASSQQRGVYSPLHF. In DNA form, the CDR3 reads TGTGCCAGCAGCCAACAAAGAGGAGTTTATTCACCCCTCCACTTT. This chain links TRBV2 with TRBJ1-6; unclear D gene. Trimming shortened V by 6 bases and J by 8 bases, and 17 bases separated the two germline ends. Germline CDR1 reads SNHLY; CDR2 reads FYNNEI. This CDR3 region has 15 residues. The full variable domain, completed using reference TRBV2 and TRBJ1-6, is EPEVTQTPSHQVTQMGQEVILRCVPISNHLYFYWYRQILGQKVEFLVSFYNNEISEKSEIFDDQFSVERPDGSNFTLKIRSTKLEDSAMYFCASSQQRGVYSPLHFGNGTRLTVT.

The count of this clone is one. The rearrangement links TRBV7-3 to TRBJ2-1; 8 nucleotides align to TRBD2. Germline CDR1 reads SGHTA; CDR2 reads FQGTGA. Trimming cost V 2 bases and J 6 bases; bases outside gene matches: 6. This CDR3 has 15 residues. For the CDR3, the DNA is TGTGCCAGCAGCTTATACAGCGGGAGAGGCAATGAGCAGTTCTTC. Encoded protein: CASSLYSGRGNEQFF.

This chain links TRBV4-2 with TRBJ1-3; possible D gene TRBD1, 5 bases. Per the germline V gene, CDR1 is LGHNA and CDR2 is YNFKEQ. This CDR3 region has 14 residues. V lost 6 bases and J lost 0, with 9 bases in between. In nucleotides, the CDR3 is TGTGCCAGCAGGTTAAGGGGCTCTGGAAACACCATATATTTT. As protein: CASRLRGSGNTIYF.

This clone was recorded at least ten times. J is TRBJ1-4 and V is TRBV7-9, with D hard to call. CDR3 length equals 14 residues. From germline, CDR1 is SEHNR and CDR2 FQNEAQ (reference sequence). The V and J ends lost 1 base and 7 bases respectively, with 10 bases between them. The CDR3 nucleotides are TGTGCCAGCAGCTTAGGGGCAGGTCTTGAAAAACTGTTTTTT. Amino acid sequence: CASSLGAGLEKLFF.

The J gene is TRBJ2-2, the V gene TRBV19; 8 bases match TRBD1. This CDR3 is 17 amino acids long. V shed 0 bases, J shed 4 bases, and the junction held 7 bases outside the gene matches. CDR1 is LNHDA and CDR2 is SQIVND in the germline V gene (reference sequence). This CDR3 reads CASSIDGRGRVTGELFF. CDR3 DNA: TGTGCCAGTAGTATAGACGGCAGGGGGCGCGTCACCGGGGAGCTGTTTTTT.